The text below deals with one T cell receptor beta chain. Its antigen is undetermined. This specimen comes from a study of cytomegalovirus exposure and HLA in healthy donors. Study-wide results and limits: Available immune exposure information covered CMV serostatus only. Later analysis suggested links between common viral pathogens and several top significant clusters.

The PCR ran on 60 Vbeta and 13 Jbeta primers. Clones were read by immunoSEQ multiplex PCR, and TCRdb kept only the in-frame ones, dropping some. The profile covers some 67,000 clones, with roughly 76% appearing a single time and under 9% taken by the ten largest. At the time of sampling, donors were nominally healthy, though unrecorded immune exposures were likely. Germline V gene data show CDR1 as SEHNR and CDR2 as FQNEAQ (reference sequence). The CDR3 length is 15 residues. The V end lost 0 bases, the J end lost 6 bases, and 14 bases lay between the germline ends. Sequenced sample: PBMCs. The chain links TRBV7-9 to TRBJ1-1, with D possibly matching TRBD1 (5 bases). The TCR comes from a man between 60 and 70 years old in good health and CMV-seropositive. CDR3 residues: CASSLARGGYSEAFF. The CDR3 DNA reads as TGTGCCAGCAGCTTAGCGCGGGGGGGATACTCTGAAGCTTTCTTT.